This TCR beta chain was identified in a study of T-cell reconstitution after alpha-beta-depleted transplantation in children. This sample's TCRbeta library carried unique molecular identifier barcodes. Using its own MiXCR run on the PCR reads, TCRdb lists one record per CDR3 protein. Of some 640,000 distinct CDR3 sequences listed, over 15% were seen once; the top ten hold 0.9% to 1.2%. Germline values: CDR1 MNHEY, CDR2 SMNVEV (reference sequence). Trimming took off 8 bases at V and 1 base at J, with 14 bases between the two ends. The CDR3 length is 14 residues. This TCR was sampled from a human donor who donated a stem cell graft to a child with acute myeloid leukemia. This sequence joins TRBV27 and TRBJ1-1, with D possibly matching TRBD1 (5 bases). The sample in question was PBMCs from the stem cell graft donor, obtained from the stem cell graft. The CDR3: CASRIQGTNTEAFF. CDR3 coding DNA: TGTGCCAGCCGCATCCAAGGGACGAACACTGAAGCTTTCTTT.